The 5 T cell receptor beta chains below were found in one sample sequenced in a study of blood T cell repertoires in COVID-19. Libraries were prepared by immunoSEQ multiplex PCR; TCRdb keeps only in-frame clonotypes and omits some of them. The top ten hold roughly 20% of the sample, which has approximately 28,000 clones, 55% to 75% seen once. Sample: peripheral blood. These receptor sequences come from a boy aged 2 to 10 with active or convalescent COVID-19.

This rearrangement joins TRBV19 to TRBJ2-1, with a possible D match to TRBD2 (5 bases). The germline V and J ends were trimmed by 4 bases and 4 bases, with 8 bases remaining between them. The CDR3 is 13 amino acids. Germline values: CDR1 LNHDA, CDR2 SQIVND (reference sequence). The CDR3 region has the DNA TGTGCCAGTAGTAACCTAGCTTACAATGAGCAGTTCTTC. The encoded protein is CASSNLAYNEQFF. The variable domain in full, completed from reference TRBV19 and TRBJ2-1, reads DGGITQSPKYLFRKEGQNVTLSCEQNLNHDAMYWYRQDPGQGLRLIYYSQIVNDFQKGDIAEGYSVSREKKESFPLTVTSAQKNPTAFYLCASSNLAYNEQFFGPGTRLTVL.

About this clone itself: Given the absence of the conserved phenylalanine or tryptophan at the CDR3 end, a read error is likely. The DNA is omitted, as the CDR3 cannot be located on it reliably, and the CDR3 follows TCRdb's listing. The V gene is TRBV6-5, the J gene TRBJ1-3; the table's D call of TRBD1 was not tested on the DNA. Looked up from germline, CDR1 is MNHEY and CDR2 is SVGAGI. The CDR3 region is 11 residues in length, termini included. The CDR3: CASRGWGQGQI.

This clone was observed once. The rearrangement links TRBV27 to TRBJ2-1; a weak D match, TRBD2 (5 bases). The CDR3 is 14 amino acids. Between the trimmed V and J ends, which lost 5 bases and 3 bases, there was a span of 11 bases. Per the germline V gene, CDR1 is MNHEY and CDR2 is SMNVEV (reference sequence). The CDR3 coding sequence is TGTGCCAGCAGTCTCCTTACTAGCTACAATGAGCAGTTCTTC. Translation gives CASSLLTSYNEQFF.

This clone was seen a single time. The chain has TRBV6-6 and TRBJ2-2; 7 bases line up with TRBD1. CDR3 length: 15 amino acids. Per germline, CDR1 MNHNY and CDR2 SVGAGI (reference sequence). V shed 5 bases and J 1 base; nucleotides not matched to a gene: 4. CDR3: CASSLRQGNTGELFF. The CDR3 bases are TGTGCCAGCAGTCTACGACAGGGGAACACCGGGGAGCTGTTTTTT.

The V gene is TRBV11-2, the J gene TRBJ1-5; unclear D gene. The germline V gene encodes CDR1 SGHAT and CDR2 FQNNGV. The CDR3 is 13 residues long. V was trimmed by 4 bases and J by 5 bases, leaving 9 bases between them. CDR3 region: CASSSNSYQPQHF. The CDR3 DNA sequence: TGTGCCAGCAGCTCAAACAGTTATCAGCCCCAGCATTTT.